The rows below give T cell receptor beta chains drawn from one sample of a study of technical replicates of blood from several donors. Clones were read by immunoSEQ multiplex PCR, and TCRdb kept only the in-frame ones, dropping some. The sample consists of 64,000 or so clones, around 97% of them appearing once. The sample taken for sequencing was T cells isolated from PBMCs. Receptors originate from a human donor in good health. CDR3s include the opening cysteine and the closing phenylalanine or tryptophan.

v_call	j_call	cdr3_aa
TRBV12-5	TRBJ2-3	CASGVTELDTQYF
TRBV9	TRBJ2-7	CASSRFSSGQGAYEQYF
TRBV6-1	TRBJ2-1	CASSEIAGGPVNEQFF
TRBV6-5	TRBJ1-2	CASSQQTGIYGYTF
TRBV4-2	TRBJ2-1	CASSQEPEAYHEQFF
TRBV9	TRBJ2-1	CASSVESSVDEQFF
TRBV7-3	TRBJ2-2	CASSLTPTLTNTGELFF
TRBV7-9	TRBJ2-1	CASSLGSLAGGSYNEQFF
TRBV4-2	TRBJ1-5	CASSQDIVSGQGGRQPQHF
TRBV9	TRBJ2-1	CASSVEVAGGQDNEQFF
TRBV9	TRBJ2-7	CASSVGGGLAGSRDEQYF
TRBV12-5	TRBJ1-1	CASVGMNTEAFF
TRBV30	TRBJ2-5	CAWSQAGMLGGETQYF
TRBV11-3	TRBJ1-1	CASSLDRGPRNTEAFF
TRBV19	TRBJ1-1	CASMKVRDGIRGNTEAFF
TRBV6-1	TRBJ2-1	CASSERGELTSGTYNEQFF
TRBV4-2	TRBJ1-2	CASSQDNGGQGYGYTF
TRBV2	TRBJ1-2	CASSVGRGKDGYTF
TRBV2	TRBJ1-1	CASRLGQGAFF
TRBV27	TRBJ2-6	CASSLRGQGEFTGANVLTF
TRBV4-1	TRBJ2-2	CASSQADTAPAELFF
TRBV5-1	TRBJ2-7	CASSFSASSYEQYF
TRBV9	TRBJ2-7	CASSVGLAGMSEQYF
TRBV5-1	TRBJ2-1	CALHRLAGRDNEQFF
TRBV5-1	TRBJ2-7	CASSLSSYEQYF
TRBV28	TRBJ2-7	CATSGEPYEQYF
TRBV10-3	TRBJ1-3	CAISNGAKQGTGGNTIYF
TRBV27	TRBJ1-3	CASRGSIQGRFGNTIYF
TRBV7-9	TRBJ2-1	CASSLAPWTGKNEQFF
TRBV7-9	TRBJ1-2	CASSDSGTDYGYTF
TRBV6-5	TRBJ2-1	CASQGGGPEFF
TRBV6-4	TRBJ2-1	CASSDGSGSIYEQFF
TRBV11-2	TRBJ1-1	CASSLGLMNTEAFF
TRBV4-1	TRBJ1-3	CASSQDQQGGGNTIYF
TRBV6-1	TRBJ2-1	CASSEEAGEFNEQFF
TRBV7-8	TRBJ2-6	CASSLEQGSGANVLTF
TRBV9	TRBJ2-2	CASAGVQAGELFF
TRBV28	TRBJ1-3	CASSRPGQFSGNTIYF
TRBV7-2	TRBJ1-1	CASSLGRGLEAFF
TRBV11-1	TRBJ1-1	CASSSAGGTEAFF
TRBV7-8	TRBJ1-2	CASSLGTGNNYGYTF
TRBV27	TRBJ1-3	CATSGLDGNTIYF